One sample yielded the 19 T cell receptor beta chains listed below, sequenced in a study of blood T cell repertoires in COVID-19. Clones were read by immunoSEQ multiplex PCR, and TCRdb kept only the in-frame ones, dropping some. This sample has more than 250,000 clones, with around 90% found just once. The material sequenced was PBMCs or T cells enriched from blood (not recorded which). These receptors were collected from a woman aged 30 to 39 who had recovered from COVID-19.

This chain connects TRBV6-1 to TRBJ2-7; 12 nucleotides line up with TRBD1. V trimming: 2 bases; J trimming: 6 bases; junction bases outside the gene matches: 8. The CDR3 runs 16 residues. Germline V gene sequence: CDR1 MNHNS, CDR2 SASEGT. CDR3 amino acids: CASSEWLGQGAFEQYF. The CDR3 DNA reads as TGTGCCAGCAGTGAATGGCTGGGACAGGGGGCGTTCGAGCAGTACTTC.

The rearrangement joins TRBV10-3 to TRBJ1-1, with D maybe TRBD1 (6 bases). This CDR3 contains 13 residues. Germline V gives CDR1 ENHRY, CDR2 SYGVKD. The V and J ends lost 6 bases and 4 bases respectively, with 12 bases between them. The CDR3: CAIRDSEFTEAFF. Here the CDR3 DNA reads TGTGCCATCAGGGACAGTGAGTTCACTGAAGCTTTCTTT.

The rearrangement joins TRBV5-1 to TRBJ2-7, with 12 bases that match TRBD2. The CDR3 contains 15 residues. CDR1 and CDR2 from the germline V gene are SGHRS and YFSETQ. Trimming cost V 3 bases and J 3 bases; bases outside gene matches: 4. The CDR3 protein is CASSWTSGKGYEQYF. CDR3 nucleotide sequence: TGCGCCAGCAGCTGGACTAGCGGGAAAGGCTACGAGCAGTACTTC.

CDR3 in amino acids: CASNQAGVIQPQHF. The CDR3 bases are TGTGCCAGCAATCAGGCAGGGGTTATTCAGCCCCAGCATTTT. The rearrangement uses TRBV2 and TRBJ1-5, with a tentative D call TRBD1 (6 bases). Trimming removed 7 bases at V and 6 bases at J, with 16 bases between. Germline V lookup: CDR1 SNHLY, CDR2 FYNNEI. The CDR3 sequence is 14 residues long. The full variable domain, with the rest looked up from reference TRBV2 and TRBJ1-5, is EPEVTQTPSHQVTQMGQEVILRCVPISNHLYFYWYRQILGQKVEFLVSFYNNEISEKSEIFDDQFSVERPDGSNFTLKIRSTKLEDSAMYFCASNQAGVIQPQHFGDGTRLSIL.

The chain links TRBV10-3 to TRBJ2-3; TRBD2 matches 10 bases. CDR1 is ENHRY, CDR2 SYGVKD, per germline. This CDR3 contains 14 residues. With 2 bases clipped from V and 5 bases from J, the junction kept 1 base outside the gene matches. CDR3 nucleotide sequence: TGTGCCATCAGTGAGACTAGCGGGGTAGATACGCAGTATTTT. This codes for CAISETSGVDTQYF.

The chain uses TRBV19 and TRBJ1-2, with 9 bases lining up with TRBD1. This CDR3 has 17 amino acids. V dropped 8 bases and J dropped 3; count of bases not matched to a gene: 16. Germline CDR1 reads LNHDA; CDR2 reads SQIVND (reference sequence). The CDR3 protein is CASYPGQGNIGDYGYTF. The CDR3 bases are TGTGCCAGTTATCCGGGACAGGGCAACATTGGCGACTATGGCTACACCTTC.

The chain recombines TRBV29-1 with TRBJ1-1; 7 bases match TRBD1. CDR3 length: 12 residues. V lost 7 bases and J lost 2; bases outside the gene matches: 4. The germline gives CDR1 SQVTM, CDR2 ANQGSEA. CDR3 DNA: TGCAGCGGGGGGACAGACAACACTGAAGCTTTCTTT. It is translated as CSGGTDNTEAFF. The whole variable domain, remainder taken from reference TRBV29-1 and TRBJ1-1, is SAVISQKPSRDICQRGTSLTIQCQVDSQVTMMFWYRQQPGQSLTLIATANQGSEATYESGFVIDKFPISRPNLTFSTLTVSNMSPEDSSIYLCSGGTDNTEAFFGQGTRLTVV.

This clone turned up a few times. V usage is TRBV5-1 and J usage is TRBJ2-1; perhaps TRBD2 as D (7 bases). The CDR3 loop spans 16 amino acids. The germline V and J ends were trimmed by 4 bases and 4 bases, with 18 bases remaining between them. CDR1 is SGHRS and CDR2 is YFSETQ in the germline V gene. CDR3 sequence (DNA): TGCGCCAGCAGCGGGGGCCTACTAGCGACATACAATGAGCAGTTCTTC. Encoded protein: CASSGGLLATYNEQFF.

This clone was observed a single time. V usage is TRBV25-1 and J usage is TRBJ2-5; 12 bases fit TRBD2. The CDR3 is 15 residues long. V shed 2 bases, J shed 5 bases, and the junction held 3 bases outside the gene matches. Germline V gene data show CDR1 as MGHDK and CDR2 as SYGVNS. The DNA of the CDR3 is TGTGCCAGCAGTGAACTAGGACTAGCGGGGGAGACCCAGTACTTC. Protein: CASSELGLAGETQYF.

The chain carries TRBV7-8 and TRBJ2-7; the D gene is possibly TRBD2 (6 bases). The V end lost 3 bases, the J end lost 5 bases, and 11 bases lay between the germline ends. Germline loops: CDR1 SGHVS, CDR2 FQNEAQ. The CDR3 is made up of 13 amino acids. CDR3 amino acids: CASSLTRNNEQYF. CDR3 nucleotide sequence: TGTGCCAGCAGCTTGACTAGGAATAACGAGCAGTACTTC. The full variable domain, its missing parts supplied by reference TRBV7-8 and TRBJ2-7, is GAGVSQSPRYKVAKRGQDVALRCDPISGHVSLFWYQQALGQGPEFLTYFQNEAQLDKSGLPSDRFFAERPEGSVSTLKIQRTQQEDSAVYLCASSLTRNNEQYFGPGTRLTVT.

V gene TRBV6-1 combines with J gene TRBJ2-5; D is undetermined. This CDR3 has 14 residues. CDR1 and CDR2 from the germline V gene are MNHNS and SASEGT. V gave up 3 bases and J gave up 7 bases, with 15 bases separating them. In DNA form, the CDR3 reads TGTGCCAGCAGTGAGTCCAGGCCGTCTGGGACCCAGTACTTC. Encoded protein: CASSESRPSGTQYF.

The chain carries TRBV4-1 and TRBJ2-1, with D maybe TRBD2 (5 bases). CDR3 size: 14 residues. Germline V gene data show CDR1 as MGHRA and CDR2 as YSYEKL. Trimming left V 1 base short and J 14 bases short, with 18 bases between. Written as DNA, the CDR3 is TGCGCCAGCAGCCAAGGCGCCCGAAACTTCGGGAAGTTCTTC. Its protein is CASSQGARNFGKFF.

V is TRBV9 and J is TRBJ2-5; TRBD2 agrees at 13 bases. After removal of 4 bases from V and 4 bases from J, the junction contained 16 bases not matched to a gene. The CDR3 loop spans 19 amino acids. The germline V gene encodes CDR1 SGDLS and CDR2 YYNGEE. CDR3 DNA: TGTGCCAGCAGCACACACACCGGGACTAGCGGGACGGAGGGAGAGACCCAGTACTTC. It encodes CASSTHTGTSGTEGETQYF.

This chain joins TRBV6-6 and TRBJ1-5, with 10 bases fitting TRBD1. Per the germline V gene, CDR1 is MNHNY and CDR2 is SVGAGI (reference sequence). The CDR3 covers 15 residues. The junction had 7 bases not matched to a gene; V was cut back by 7 bases and J by 4 bases. The CDR3 DNA is TGTGCCAGCACTTTGGACAGGGGGACGAATCAGCCCCAGCATTTT. This encodes CASTLDRGTNQPQHF.

The chain links TRBV5-4 to TRBJ1-2; a weak D match, TRBD1 (5 bases). Germline lookup yields CDR1 SGHNT and CDR2 YYREEE (reference sequence). This CDR3 has 14 amino acids. Trimming pared 1 base from V and 4 bases from J, leaving 11 bases between. For the CDR3, the DNA is TGTGCCAGCAGCTTGCAGGGTATCGGCTATGGCTACACCTTC. This translates into CASSLQGIGYGYTF. The variable domain in full, with the rest retrieved from reference TRBV5-4 and TRBJ1-2, is ETGVTQSPTHLIKTRGQQVTLRCSSQSGHNTVSWYQQALGQGPQFIFQYYREEENGRGNFPPRFSGLQFPNYSSELNVNALELDDSALYLCASSLQGIGYGYTFGSGTRLTVV.

In its sample, this clone was seen many times. V and J are TRBV2 and TRBJ2-1; D is possibly TRBD1 (5 bases). The V gene's germline CDR1 is SNHLY and CDR2 FYNNEI. The CDR3 totals 14 residues. Trimming stripped 0 bases from V and 10 bases from J, with 13 bases between. The CDR3 nucleotides are TGTGCCAGCAGTGAAGCGGCCTCCTGGGGCGAGCAGTTCTTC. It translates to CASSEAASWGEQFF.

The CDR3 DNA is TGTGCCAGCAGCCCACCCACTCCTCTAGGGGCCGAGCAGTACTTC. It is translated as CASSPPTPLGAEQYF. This chain uses TRBV7-3 with TRBJ2-7, with a weak D call TRBD1 (5 bases). Germline CDR1 reads SGHTA; CDR2 reads FQGTGA. Trimming removed 5 bases from V and 6 bases from J, with 20 bases in between. The CDR3 length is 15 residues.

This chain uses TRBV9 with TRBJ1-3; D may be TRBD1 (6 bases). V was pared by 0 bases and J by 2 bases, with 12 bases between. The CDR3 has 16 amino acids. Germline loops: CDR1 SGDLS, CDR2 YYNGEE. The CDR3 loop is CASSVEMAGAGNTIYF. CDR3 in DNA: TGTGCCAGCAGCGTAGAGATGGCAGGGGCTGGAAACACCATATATTTT.

This clone is a singleton in its sample. The gene calls are TRBV4-1 and TRBJ2-1; D gene ambiguous. The germline CDR1 and CDR2 sequences are MGHRA and YSYEKL. The length of the CDR3 is 15 residues. V shed 0 bases and J shed 3 bases, with 9 bases lying between them. The CDR3 DNA reads TGCGCCAGCAGCCAAGATTTTCTGTACTACAATGAGCAGTTCTTC. Its translation: CASSQDFLYYNEQFF.